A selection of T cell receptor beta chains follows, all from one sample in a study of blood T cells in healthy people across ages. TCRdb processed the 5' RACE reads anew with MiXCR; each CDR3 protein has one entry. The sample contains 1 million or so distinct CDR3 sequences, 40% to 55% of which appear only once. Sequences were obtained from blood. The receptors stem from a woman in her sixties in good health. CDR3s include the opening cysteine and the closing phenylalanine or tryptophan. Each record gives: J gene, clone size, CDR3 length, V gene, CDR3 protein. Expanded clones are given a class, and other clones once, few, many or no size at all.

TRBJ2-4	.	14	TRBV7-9	CASSGTGGPHEQYF
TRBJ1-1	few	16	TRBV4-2	CASSPTGTALNTEAFF
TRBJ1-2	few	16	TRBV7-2	CASSTSPGHGSYGYTF
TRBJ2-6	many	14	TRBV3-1	CASSNRGGANVLTF
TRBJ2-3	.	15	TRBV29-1	CSVHISGSTADTQYF
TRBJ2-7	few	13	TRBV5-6	CASSPSDSQTQYF
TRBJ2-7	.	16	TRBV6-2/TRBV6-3	CASSSRRTSGSWEQYF
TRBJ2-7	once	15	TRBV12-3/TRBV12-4	CASSPSRTSDYEQYF
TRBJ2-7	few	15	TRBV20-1	CSAGPPTSGSEEQYF
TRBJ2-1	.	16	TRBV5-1	CASSSFMLGSYNEQFF
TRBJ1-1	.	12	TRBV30	CAWRGVVTEAFF
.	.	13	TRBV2	CARRQGMYETQYF
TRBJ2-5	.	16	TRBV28	CASATTGRWGGNEQYF
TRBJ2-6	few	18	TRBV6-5	CASSYSTGLGSGANVLTF
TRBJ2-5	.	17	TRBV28	CASSSLRGLAGRETQYF
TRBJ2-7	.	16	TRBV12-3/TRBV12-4	CASSLRDRVSSYEQYF
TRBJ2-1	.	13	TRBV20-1	CSASRGAYNEQFF
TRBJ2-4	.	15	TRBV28	CASSFRTTWGNIQYF
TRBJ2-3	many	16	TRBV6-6	CASSLGLAGPTDTQYF
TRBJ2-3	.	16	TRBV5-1	CASSPPAPDHTDTQYF
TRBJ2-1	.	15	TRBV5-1	CASSLSASPYNEQFF
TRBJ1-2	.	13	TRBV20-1	CSARGRELYGYTF
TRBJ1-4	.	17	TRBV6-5	CASSYSSRGPTNEKLFF
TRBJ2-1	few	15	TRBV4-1	CASTIGQGAVDEQFF
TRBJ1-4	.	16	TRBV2	CASSEALFATNEKLFF
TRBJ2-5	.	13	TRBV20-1	CSAEDRAGETQYF
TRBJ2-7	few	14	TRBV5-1	CASSLVSGGPEQYF
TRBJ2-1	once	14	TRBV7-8	CASSLHRGSYEQFF
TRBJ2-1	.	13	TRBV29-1	CSARTSGFTEQFF
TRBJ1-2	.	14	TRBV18	CASSSGQYEYGYTF
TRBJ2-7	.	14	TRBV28	CASSGDVSSYEQYF
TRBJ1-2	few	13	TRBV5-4	CASSLRTGEGYTF
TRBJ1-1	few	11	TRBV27	CASIRNTEAFF
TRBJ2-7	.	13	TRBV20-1	CSARGTTTYEQYF
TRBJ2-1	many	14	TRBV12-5	CASGRGLPRDEQFF
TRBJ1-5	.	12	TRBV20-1	CSGRGGNQPQHF
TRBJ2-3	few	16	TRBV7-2	CASSLAPSGSWDTQYF